The rows below give T cell receptor beta chains drawn from one sample of a study of T-cell memory formation after mild COVID-19. TCRdb passed the 5' RACE reads through MiXCR, listing each CDR3 protein once. Counted here are under 600,000 distinct CDR3 sequences, about 20% occurring once; the ten biggest clones make up approximately 8%. Sequencing was performed on PBMCs or a T cell subset sorted from them (not recorded which). All receptors derive from an adult woman who had mild COVID-19 (a few samples of this study predate the infection). Cell type and time point are not known. Both conserved end residues are part of each CDR3. Fields, in order: V gene, J gene, clone size, D gene, CDR3 protein, CDR3 DNA. A D gene is named only where the DNA matches it firmly. Clone size, where shown, is once, few, many, or a class for clones that have expanded.

TRBV19,TRBJ1-1,-,-,CASIDPSRVLEAFF,TGTGCCAGTATAGACCCCTCCCGGGTCCTTGAAGCTTTCTTT
TRBV5-1,TRBJ2-1,few,TRBD1,CASSFPGTGDNEQFF,TGCGCCAGCAGCTTTCCCGGGACAGGGGACAATGAGCAGTTCTTC
TRBV11-2,TRBJ2-7,-,-,CASSLDGVLSYEQYF,TGTGCCAGCAGCTTAGATGGCGTCCTCTCCTACGAGCAGTACTTC
TRBV5-1,TRBJ2-6,few,-,CASSPGPWIDGANVLTF,TGCGCCAGCAGCCCGGGTCCCTGGATTGATGGGGCCAACGTCCTGACTTTC
TRBV30,TRBJ1-1,-,TRBD1,CAWSPGTANTEAFF,TGTGCCTGGAGTCCCGGGACAGCGAACACTGAAGCTTTCTTT
TRBV3-1,TRBJ2-5,few,-,CASSLLEVGTIGFYPEETQYF,TGTGCCAGCAGCCTCCTAGAGGTAGGGACAATAGGGTTCTACCCGGAGGAGACCCAGTACTTC
TRBV18,TRBJ1-4,once,TRBD1,CASSPPDRGGEKLFF,TGTGCCAGCTCACCCCCGGACAGGGGAGGTGAAAAACTGTTTTTT
TRBV7-2,TRBJ2-7,-,TRBD2,CASTISLAGVYEQYF,TGTGCCAGCACCATAAGCCTAGCGGGAGTCTACGAGCAGTACTTC
TRBV5-5,TRBJ1-6,-,-,CASSWGGTQSNSPLHF,TGTGCCAGCAGCTGGGGAGGGACGCAGTCCAATTCACCCCTCCACTTT
TRBV20-1,TRBJ2-3,-,-,CSAQVRGKYPDTQYF,TGCAGTGCCCAAGTCAGGGGAAAGTACCCAGATACGCAGTATTTT
TRBV7-2,TRBJ2-1,-,TRBD1,CASSSTGAASGYNEQFF,TGTGCCAGCAGCTCGACAGGGGCGGCTAGTGGCTACAATGAGCAGTTCTTC
TRBV3-1,TRBJ2-7,-,TRBD1,CASSQSPPAPDRVYEQYF,TGTGCCAGCAGCCAGTCCCCACCCGCCCCGGACAGGGTCTACGAGCAGTACTTC
TRBV29-1,TRBJ2-1,-,-,CSVRWGYEQFF,TGCAGCGTTCGGTGGGGGTATGAGCAGTTCTTC
TRBV7-6,TRBJ2-1,-,TRBD2,CASSLEASGSSISNEQFF,TGTGCCAGCAGCTTAGAGGCTAGCGGGAGCTCTATTAGCAATGAGCAGTTCTTC
TRBV7-9,TRBJ2-3,-,-,CASSTETPGEDTQYF,TGTGCCAGCAGCACTGAGACCCCAGGGGAAGATACGCAGTATTTT
TRBV10-3,TRBJ1-2,few,-,CAISEALLLNYGYTF,TGTGCCATCAGTGAGGCCCTGCTTCTTAACTATGGCTACACCTTC
TRBV5-1,TRBJ2-3,few,TRBD1,CASSLARLDRGADTQYF,TGCGCCAGCAGCTTGGCCCGTTTGGACAGGGGCGCAGATACGCAGTATTTT
TRBV4-1,TRBJ1-1,few,-,CASSQPGTNTEAFF,TGCGCCAGCAGCCAGCCCGGGACCAACACTGAAGCTTTCTTT
TRBV7-2,TRBJ2-4,-,-,CASSSGQGGGPQYF,TGTGCCAGCAGCTCCGGACAGGGCGGGGGGCCGCAGTACTTC
TRBV7-9,TRBJ2-7,-,-,CATTGGAPYEQYF,TGTGCCACCACTGGCGGGGCCCCCTACGAGCAGTACTTC
TRBV7-9,TRBJ1-6,-,TRBD1,CASSLRVQGNNSPLHF,TGTGCCAGCAGCTTACGGGTACAGGGGAATAATTCACCCCTCCACTTT
TRBV13,TRBJ2-7,-,-,CASNRGRRDEQYF,TGTGCCAGCAACCGAGGGAGGCGAGACGAGCAGTACTTC
TRBV10-2,TRBJ1-2,-,TRBD1,CASSEQGTGYTF,TGCGCCAGCAGTGAACAGGGGACCGGCTACACCTTC
TRBV3-1,TRBJ2-3,few,TRBD2,CASSQGLAGFTDTQYF,TGTGCCAGCAGCCAAGGACTAGCGGGTTTCACAGATACGCAGTATTTT
TRBV7-9,TRBJ2-2,few,-,CASSPRYTGELFF,TGTGCCAGCAGCCCCAGATACACCGGGGAGCTGTTTTTT
TRBV6-2/TRBV6-3,TRBJ2-3,-,TRBD2,CASSGLAGGGSTDTQYF,TGTGCCAGCAGCGGACTAGCGGGAGGGGGTAGCACAGATACGCAGTATTTT
TRBV20-1,TRBJ1-2,few,-,CSASSGAGYTF,TGCAGTGCTAGCTCAGGGGCTGGCTACACCTTC
TRBV6-2/TRBV6-3,TRBJ2-3,-,-,CASSYVRGSTDTQYF,TGTGCCAGCAGTTACGTTCGGGGTTCCACAGATACGCAGTATTTT
TRBV9,TRBJ2-2,few,-,CASSSWGQPNTGELFF,TGTGCCAGCAGCTCCTGGGGACAACCGAACACCGGGGAGCTGTTTTTT
TRBV12-3/TRBV12-4,TRBJ1-5,-,-,CASSRQLDQPQHF,TGTGCCAGCAGTCGCCAGCTTGATCAGCCCCAGCATTTT
TRBV2,TRBJ2-5,-,-,CASSLRDRKETQYF,TGTGCCAGCAGTCTCCGGGACCGTAAAGAGACCCAGTACTTC
TRBV6-2/TRBV6-3,TRBJ2-1,-,-,CAIAFDGGSYNEQFF,TGTGCCATCGCGTTCGACGGGGGCTCCTACAATGAGCAGTTCTTC
TRBV15,TRBJ2-3,-,-,CATSRDKEVDTQYF,TGTGCCACCAGCAGAGATAAAGAAGTAGATACGCAGTATTTT
TRBV3-1,TRBJ1-1,-,-,CASSRASTEAFF,TGTGCCAGCAGCCGGGCGAGCACTGAAGCTTTCTTT
TRBV12-3/TRBV12-4,TRBJ1-2,-,TRBD1,CASSDSGTGARGYTF,TGTGCCAGCAGCGACTCCGGGACAGGGGCTCGGGGCTACACCTTC
TRBV2,TRBJ2-1,-,TRBD1,CASNTRDSGSNEQFF,TGTGCCAGCAATACCCGGGACAGCGGCTCCAATGAGCAGTTCTTC
TRBV29-1,TRBJ2-3,-,TRBD1,CSVGDRATSTDTQYF,TGCAGCGTTGGGGACAGGGCTACTAGCACAGATACGCAGTATTTT
TRBV20-1,TRBJ2-7,few,TRBD1,CSAPLQGAVTYEQYF,TGCAGTGCTCCCTTACAGGGGGCCGTAACCTACGAGCAGTACTTC